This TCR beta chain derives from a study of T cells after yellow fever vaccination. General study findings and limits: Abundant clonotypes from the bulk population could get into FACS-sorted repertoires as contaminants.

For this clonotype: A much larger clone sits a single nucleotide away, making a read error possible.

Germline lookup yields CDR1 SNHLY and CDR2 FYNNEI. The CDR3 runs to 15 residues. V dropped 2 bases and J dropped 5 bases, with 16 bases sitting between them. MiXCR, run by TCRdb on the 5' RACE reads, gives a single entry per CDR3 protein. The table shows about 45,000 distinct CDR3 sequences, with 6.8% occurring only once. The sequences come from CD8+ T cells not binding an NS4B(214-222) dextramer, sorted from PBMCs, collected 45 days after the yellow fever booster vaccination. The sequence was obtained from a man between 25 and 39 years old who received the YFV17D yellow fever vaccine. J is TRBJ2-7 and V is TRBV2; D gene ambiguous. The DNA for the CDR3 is TGTGCCAGCAGTGAACTGCGGACCAGATTGCACGAGCAGTACTTC. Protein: CASSELRTRLHEQYF.